The 32 T cell receptor beta chains below come from one sample, sequenced in a study of T-cell memory formation after mild COVID-19. Via MiXCR, TCRdb re-called the 5' RACE reads, giving one row per CDR3 protein. The table includes about 290,000 distinct CDR3 sequences, about a sixth detected once. Sequences were obtained from PBMCs or a T cell subset sorted from them (not recorded which). These receptors were obtained from a man in his late teens or twenties who had mild COVID-19 (a few samples of this study predate the infection). Cell type and time point are not known.

This clonotype was observed a handful of times. The chain carries TRBV5-1 and TRBJ2-5; D not certain. Germline CDR1 and CDR2: SGHRS and YFSETQ. The CDR3 runs to 17 residues. V was clipped by 0 bases and J by 5 bases, with 20 bases between them. The CDR3 DNA follows: TGCGCCAGCAGCTTGGGAGTCGCGTTGGAGATCGGGGAGACCCAGTACTTC. Protein sequence: CASSLGVALEIGETQYF.

This clonotype was seen at least ten times. Germline is not matched at one junction end, which may reflect a read error. The rearrangement joins TRBV5-1 to TRBJ2-7; TRBD1 is a possible D gene (5 bases). The CDR3 loop spans 14 amino acids. The germline CDR1 and CDR2 sequences are SGHRS and YFSETQ. The CDR3 DNA reads TGCGCCAGCAGCTCCTACAGGCCCTCCGACGAGCAGTACTTC. It encodes CASSSYRPSDEQYF.

Only a few counts were recorded for this clonotype. This rearrangement joins TRBV7-6 to TRBJ2-1; D is perhaps TRBD1 (6 bases). The V and J ends lost 6 bases and 8 bases respectively, with 11 bases between them. The CDR3 covers 12 residues. Germline V gene sequence: CDR1 SGHVS, CDR2 FNYEAQ. The CDR3 bases are TGTGCCAGCAGGGGGGCAGGCCATGAGCAGTTCTTC. Translated, it gives CASRGAGHEQFF.

This clonotype has only a few counts. This rearrangement joins TRBV5-1 to TRBJ2-2, with D tentatively TRBD1 (5 bases). From germline, CDR1 is SGHRS and CDR2 YFSETQ. Deletions cut 1 base from V and 0 bases from J, with 10 bases between. CDR3 length: 16 residues. In DNA, the CDR3 is TGCGCCAGCAGCTTGAGGAACAGGACGAACACCGGGGAGCTGTTTTTT. Its protein is CASSLRNRTNTGELFF.

This clonotype was counted only a few times. The V gene is TRBV6-6, the J gene TRBJ1-2, with D hard to call. The V end lost 11 bases, the J end lost 3 bases, and 16 bases lay between the germline ends. Looked up from germline, CDR1 is MNHNY and CDR2 is SVGAGI (reference sequence). The CDR3 is made up of 13 amino acids. The CDR3: CAPNSGSHYGYTF. The CDR3 coding sequence is TGTGCCCCAAACTCGGGGTCCCACTATGGCTACACCTTC.

This clonotype turned up a few times. This chain links TRBV29-1 with TRBJ2-5, with D perhaps matching TRBD2 (5 bases). V lost 8 bases, J lost 7 bases, and 17 bases lay in between. The CDR3 sequence is 12 residues long. CDR1 is SQVTM and CDR2 is ANQGSEA in the germline V gene. In nucleotides, the CDR3 is TGCAGCTCCGGGAACCCAGACGTGACCCAGTACTTC. Protein: CSSGNPDVTQYF.

The chain has TRBV4-2 and TRBJ2-5; the match to TRBD1 covers 7 bases. Germline-derived CDR1 and CDR2 are LGHNA and YNFKEQ. The CDR3 length is 16 residues. Trimming cost V 0 bases and J 4 bases; bases outside gene matches: 8. The CDR3 protein is CASSQDGKGGAETQYF. DNA for the CDR3: TGTGCCAGCAGCCAAGATGGGAAAGGGGGCGCAGAGACCCAGTACTTC.

The chain uses TRBV2 and TRBJ2-1; weak D call: TRBD2 (5 bases). CDR1 SNHLY and CDR2 FYNNEI come from the germline V gene. The CDR3 is 14 amino acids. Trimming cost V 6 bases and J 6 bases, with 15 bases left between them. Here the CDR3 DNA reads TGTGCCAGCAGAGACCATCTTGGGAGCAATGAGCAGTTCTTC. Translated, it gives CASRDHLGSNEQFF.

The chain employs TRBV4-1 and TRBJ2-1; D not certain. Germline-derived CDR1 and CDR2 are MGHRA and YSYEKL. Trimming stripped 4 bases from V and 8 bases from J, with 15 bases between. This CDR3 is built from 14 residues. CDR3 sequence: CASSRSGFLDEQFF. The DNA for the CDR3 is TGCGCCAGCAGCCGGTCCGGCTTTTTGGATGAGCAGTTCTTC.

The chain is built from TRBV11-2 and TRBJ2-5; maybe TRBD2 (5 bases). The germline CDR1 and CDR2 sequences are SGHAT and FQNNGV. The CDR3 runs 16 residues. V lost 4 bases and J lost 4, with 19 bases in between. The CDR3 is CASSSEPGNVPETQYF. CDR3 sequence (DNA): TGTGCCAGCAGCTCAGAACCGGGGAACGTCCCAGAGACCCAGTACTTC.

This clonotype was found a few times. The chain has TRBV5-1 and TRBJ1-2; D call uncertain. V was cut by 4 bases and J by 0 bases, with 7 bases left in between. The germline CDR1 and CDR2 sequences are SGHRS and YFSETQ. There are 13 residues in the CDR3. The CDR3 region has the DNA TGCGCCAGCAGCCCTTCTACTAACTATGGCTACACCTTC. Amino acids: CASSPSTNYGYTF.

This clonotype showed up many times. The chain employs TRBV5-1 and TRBJ2-1; TRBD2 aligns across 11 bases. This CDR3 is 16 amino acids long. The germline V gene has CDR1 SGHRS and CDR2 YFSETQ. The trim removed 4 bases at V and 12 bases at J, leaving 15 bases unmatched. The CDR3 loop reads CASSHHSGGASLGQFF. CDR3 DNA: TGCGCCAGCAGCCACCATAGCGGGGGGGCCAGTTTGGGGCAGTTCTTC.

The chain links TRBV3-1 to TRBJ2-5; D unclear. The V gene lost 0 bases and the J gene lost 2 bases, with 4 bases spanning the gap. The CDR3 contains 13 residues. Germline V gene lookup returns CDR1 LGHDT and CDR2 YNNKEL (reference sequence). The CDR3 here is CASSQDSQETQYF. The CDR3 nucleotides read TGTGCCAGCAGCCAAGACAGTCAAGAGACCCAGTACTTC.

DNA of the CDR3: TGTGCCAGCAGTTACTCAAGGGGGCTCGGGACTGAAGCTTTCTTT. It specifies CASSYSRGLGTEAFF. The chain employs TRBV6-5 and TRBJ1-1, with 7 bases fitting TRBD1. Germline V gene sequence: CDR1 MNHEY, CDR2 SVGAGI. This CDR3 spans 15 amino acids. V was clipped by 0 bases and J by 5 bases; unmatched bases: 6.

In its sample, this clonotype was seen a few times. This rearrangement joins TRBV4-3 to TRBJ2-3; no definite D call. V lost 0 bases and J 0 bases, leaving 10 bases between the germline ends. In germline, CDR1 is LGHNA, CDR2 YSLEER. The length of the CDR3 is 16 residues. CDR3: CASSQDVTPSTDTQYF. CDR3 nucleotide sequence: TGCGCCAGCAGCCAAGACGTGACCCCTAGCACAGATACGCAGTATTTT.

There are a few counts of this clonotype. CDR3 loop: CSANPRGLAGRQHYNEQFF. In nucleotides, the CDR3 is TGCAGTGCTAACCCCAGGGGACTAGCGGGGAGGCAACACTACAATGAGCAGTTCTTC. The chain employs TRBV20-1 and TRBJ2-1; TRBD2 matches at 13 bases. The germline V gene has CDR1 DFQATT and CDR2 SNEGSKA (reference sequence). Germline trimming cut 4 bases from V and 3 bases from J; bases unmatched to any gene: 15. This CDR3 contains 19 residues.

This clonotype has a handful of counts. A read error may explain this, as a much larger clone is one base away. The rearrangement uses TRBV6-5 and TRBJ1-3; D is unresolved. Germline-derived CDR1 and CDR2 are MNHEY and SVGAGI. Trimming shortened V by 5 bases and J by 0 bases, and 2 bases separated the two germline ends. The CDR3 is 12 residues long. CDR3 nucleotides: TGTGCCAGCAGTACCTCTGGAAACACCATATATTTT. It translates to CASSTSGNTIYF.

This clonotype showed up many times. This chain uses TRBV5-1 with TRBJ2-7; TRBD1 matches at 12 bases. CDR1 and CDR2 (germline): SGHRS, YFSETQ. The junction had 17 bases not matched to a gene; V was cut back by 4 bases and J by 3 bases. This CDR3 is built from 19 residues. Here the CDR3 reads CASSAAGTGGQGGLYEQYF. The CDR3 DNA reads as TGCGCCAGCAGCGCTGCCGGGACAGGGGGCCAGGGGGGCCTCTACGAGCAGTACTTC.

This clonotype was seen at least ten times. V and J are TRBV5-6 and TRBJ2-7; 7 bases align to TRBD1. In germline, CDR1 is SGHDT, CDR2 YYEEEE. The CDR3 covers 12 residues. V was pared by 3 bases and J by 4 bases, with 1 base of the junction left unmatched. Here the CDR3 reads CASSSGQYEQYV. In DNA, the CDR3 is TGTGCCAGCAGCTCGGGACAGTACGAGCAGTACGTC.

This clonotype was seen many times. V usage is TRBV24-1 and J usage is TRBJ2-2; D is ambiguous. CDR1 and CDR2 (germline): KGHDR, SFDVKD. The CDR3 has 12 amino acids. Trimming stripped 7 bases from V and 3 bases from J, with 5 bases between. The CDR3 nucleotides read TGTGCCACCAGACGGGACACCGGGGAGCTGTTTTTT. It codes for CATRRDTGELFF.

The chain recombines TRBV25-1 with TRBJ2-3, with D possibly being TRBD2 (7 bases). From germline, CDR1 is MGHDK and CDR2 SYGVNS. V was trimmed by 1 base and J by 2 bases, leaving 13 bases between them. The CDR3 runs 16 residues. The DNA of the CDR3 is TGTGCCAGCAGTGAATTGGGCGGGGGCAACACAGATACGCAGTATTTT. This encodes CASSELGGGNTDTQYF.

The chain uses TRBV7-9 and TRBJ1-4, with D possibly matching TRBD1 (5 bases). The CDR3 consists of 14 residues. Trimming removed 6 bases at V and 3 bases at J, with 11 bases between. The V gene's germline CDR1 is SEHNR and CDR2 FQNEAQ (reference sequence). CDR3: CASSRGPSNEKLFF. CDR3 sequence (DNA): TGTGCCAGCAGTCGGGGCCCGTCTAATGAAAAACTGTTTTTT.

This chain links TRBV5-1 with TRBJ2-3; 11 nucleotides agree with TRBD2. Trimming took 7 bases from V and 3 from J; bases not matched to a gene: 4. This CDR3 has 14 residues. Germline CDR1 is SGHRS and CDR2 is YFSETQ. CDR3 nucleotides: TGCGCCAGCGAGCCTAGCGGGGGGACAGATACGCAGTATTTT. Translating gives CASEPSGGTDTQYF.

This clonotype has a handful of counts. The chain employs TRBV5-5 and TRBJ2-7, with D tentatively TRBD2 (7 bases). V was pared by 2 bases and J by 6 bases, with 12 bases between. The CDR3 spans 13 residues. Germline V gives CDR1 SGHKS, CDR2 YYEKEE (reference sequence). This chain's CDR3 is CASSLRGGLEQYV. CDR3 bases: TGTGCCAGCAGCTTAAGGGGGGGCCTCGAGCAGTACGTC.

V usage is TRBV2 and J usage is TRBJ1-1; D remains ambiguous. CDR3 length equals 14 residues. CDR1 is SNHLY, CDR2 FYNNEI, per germline. With 7 bases removed from V and 4 bases from J, the gap between germline ends came to 16 bases. CDR3 DNA: TGTGCCAGCAACCGAAGGGTGAGTGTCACTGAAGCTTTCTTT. The encoded protein is CASNRRVSVTEAFF.

In its sample, this clonotype was seen a few times. V gene TRBV4-2 combines with J gene TRBJ1-6; 7 bases line up with TRBD1. V shed 0 bases, J shed 0 bases, and the junction held 8 bases outside the gene matches. There are 19 residues in the CDR3. From germline, CDR1 is LGHNA and CDR2 YNFKEQ. In nucleotides, the CDR3 is TGTGCCAGCAGCCAAGAAATTCAGGCAGGGGGCTCCTATAATTCACCCCTCCACTTT. Encoded protein: CASSQEIQAGGSYNSPLHF.

This clonotype has only a few counts. An end of the junction does not agree with germline; a read error may underlie this. The V and J genes are TRBV12-3 or TRBV12-4 and TRBJ2-2; a weak D match, TRBD2 (6 bases). The CDR3 has 15 amino acids. In DNA form, the CDR3 reads TGTGCCAGCAGATTAGCGGAGCGGAACACCGGGGAGCTGTTTTTT. Its translation: CASRLAERNTGELFF.

This clonotype has just a few counts. The chain joins TRBV7-9 to TRBJ1-4, with D tentatively TRBD1 (5 bases). This CDR3 spans 15 amino acids. Per germline, CDR1 SEHNR and CDR2 FQNEAQ (reference sequence). Trimming removed 4 bases at V and 5 bases at J, with 14 bases between. The CDR3: CASSYQGFRNEKLFF. CDR3 coding DNA: TGTGCCAGCAGCTACCAGGGTTTCCGGAATGAAAAACTGTTTTTT.

The chain combines TRBV9 with TRBJ1-1; maybe TRBD1 (6 bases). The CDR3 spans 15 residues. V was shortened by 4 bases and J by 0 bases, with 13 bases between the two germline ends. Germline CDR1 is SGDLS and CDR2 is YYNGEE. This CDR3 is CASSPRTDMNTEAFF. CDR3 nucleotides: TGTGCCAGCAGCCCCCGGACAGACATGAACACTGAAGCTTTCTTT.

This clonotype occurred a few times. The rearrangement uses TRBV28 and TRBJ2-3, with 12 bases fitting TRBD2. Trimming at V came to 6 bases and at J to 2 bases, leaving 12 bases not matched to a gene. The CDR3 contains 18 residues. Looked up from germline, CDR1 is MDHEN and CDR2 is SYDVKM. In DNA, the CDR3 is TGTGCCAGCAGCTCTTTGAGGACTAGCGGGGCCAACACAGATACGCAGTATTTT. Its protein is CASSSLRTSGANTDTQYF.

The chain is built from TRBV20-1 and TRBJ2-5, with TRBD2 matching over 14 bases. This CDR3 has 14 amino acids. V trimming: 4 bases; J trimming: 4 bases; junction bases outside the gene matches: 2. Looked up from germline, CDR1 is DFQATT and CDR2 is SNEGSKA (reference sequence). CDR3 sequence: CSATGLAGVETQYF. The CDR3, as DNA: TGCAGTGCTACGGGACTAGCGGGGGTAGAGACCCAGTACTTC.

This clonotype was detected only a few times. The chain has TRBV27 and TRBJ2-3, with 10 bases that match TRBD1. The V segment lost 5 bases and the J segment 0 bases; nucleotides outside the gene matches: 11. CDR1 and CDR2 from the germline V gene are MNHEY and SMNVEV (reference sequence). This CDR3 has 18 amino acids. CDR3 residues: CASSPVRTGGLSTDTQYF. The CDR3, as DNA: TGTGCCAGCAGTCCCGTCAGGACAGGGGGGCTTAGCACAGATACGCAGTATTTT.